One and the same sample provided the 14 T cell receptor beta chains below, sequenced in a study of blood T cell repertoires in COVID-19. Profiling relied on immunoSEQ multiplex PCR, and the TCRdb table lists in-frame clones only, not all of them. The sample yields some 45,000 clones, around 90% seen once. Sequenced sample: peripheral blood. The receptors were sampled from a man aged 55-75 years with active COVID-19.

This clone was observed once. DNA for the CDR3: TGTGCCAGCAGCCACAGGGGCTATAATTCACCCCTCCACTTT. Translated, it gives CASSHRGYNSPLHF. The V call is TRBV27, the J call TRBJ1-6; 7 bases fit TRBD1. Germline assignment: CDR1 MNHEY and CDR2 SMNVEV (reference sequence). This CDR3 spans 14 amino acids. The V gene end was trimmed by 6 bases and the J gene end by 3 bases; junction bases not matched to a gene: 2.

This chain links TRBV7-2 with TRBJ2-3, with a possible D match to TRBD2 (5 bases). The CDR3 contains 15 residues. Germline values: CDR1 SGHTA, CDR2 FQGNSA. The ends were cut back, 0 bases at V and 9 bases at J, with 16 bases in the middle. The CDR3 here is CASSLASASSGTQYF. As DNA, the CDR3 is TGTGCCAGCAGCTTAGCGTCCGCTAGCAGTGGAACGCAGTATTTT. The entire variable domain, with the rest obtained from reference TRBV7-2 and TRBJ2-3, is as follows: GAGVSQSPSNKVTEKGKDVELRCDPISGHTALYWYRQSLGQGLEFLIYFQGNSAPDKSGLPSDRFSAERTGGSVSTLTIQRTQQEDSAVYLCASSLASASSGTQYFGPGTRLTVL.

The chain is built from TRBV7-9 and TRBJ1-3; a possible D gene is TRBD1 (5 bases). This CDR3 region has 16 residues. V dropped 4 bases and J dropped 2 bases, with 15 bases sitting between them. CDR1 and CDR2 from the germline V gene are SEHNR and FQNEAQ (reference sequence). The CDR3 here is CASSSSGRDAGNTIYF. The CDR3 DNA reads as TGTGCCAGCAGCTCGTCGGGCAGGGATGCTGGAAACACCATATATTTT.

The count of this clone is one. At one end the junction does not follow the germline gene, possibly because of a read error. The chain combines TRBV7-2 with TRBJ2-3; TRBD2 matches 13 bases. CDR3 length: 15 amino acids. Germline V gene sequence: CDR1 SGHTA, CDR2 FQGNSA. CDR3 sequence (DNA): TGTGCCAGCAACTTACTAGCGGGGGGGCAAGATACGCAGTATTTT. Protein sequence: CASNLLAGGQDTQYF.

This chain connects TRBV24-1 to TRBJ1-5; 9 bases are shared with TRBD1. With V trimmed by 9 bases and J by 7 bases, 6 bases remained unmatched. This CDR3 is built from 13 residues. Per the germline V gene, CDR1 is KGHDR and CDR2 is SFDVKD. The CDR3 nucleotides read TGTGCCACCGGGACAGGGACGTCCCAGCCCCAGCATTTT. As protein: CATGTGTSQPQHF.

The chain has TRBV4-1 and TRBJ1-5; the D gene is possibly TRBD1 (6 bases). Germline V gives CDR1 MGHRA, CDR2 YSYEKL. V lost 0 bases, J lost 0 bases, and 12 bases lay in between. CDR3 length: 17 residues. CDR3 coding DNA: TGCGCCAGCAGCCAAGAAAGGACAGATTATAGCAATCAGCCCCAGCATTTT. It yields the protein CASSQERTDYSNQPQHF.

The chain links TRBV5-6 to TRBJ2-7; tentative D call: TRBD1 (6 bases). The CDR3 extends over 17 amino acids. Between the trimmed V and J ends, which lost 0 bases and 4 bases, there was a span of 20 bases. Germline CDR1 reads SGHDT; CDR2 reads YYEEEE. The CDR3 protein is CASSLVLGWQGSYEQYF. The DNA of the CDR3 is TGTGCCAGCAGCTTGGTTCTCGGTTGGCAGGGGTCTTACGAGCAGTACTTC.

V gene TRBV7-9 combines with J gene TRBJ1-6; the D is unclear. The V gene's germline CDR1 is SEHNR and CDR2 FQNEAQ (reference sequence). Trimming took 0 bases from V and 8 from J, leaving 8 bases between them. This CDR3 spans 14 amino acids. The CDR3 sequence: CASSLAGDYSPLHF. The CDR3 region has the DNA TGTGCCAGCAGCTTAGCAGGAGACTATTCACCCCTCCACTTT.

This rearrangement joins TRBV27 to TRBJ2-3; TRBD1 is a possible D gene (6 bases). The germline V gene has CDR1 MNHEY and CDR2 SMNVEV (reference sequence). Trimming took off 5 bases at V and 0 bases at J, with 12 bases between the two ends. This CDR3 has 15 amino acids. CDR3 region: CASSPGTHSTDTQYF. The CDR3 bases are TGTGCCAGCAGTCCGGGGACACATAGCACAGATACGCAGTATTTT.

This chain connects TRBV11-2 to TRBJ2-1; 7 bases are a match to TRBD1. CDR1 is SGHAT and CDR2 is FQNNGV in the germline V gene. Losses at the gene ends were 4 bases for V and 5 bases for J; bases not matched to a gene: 2. CDR3 length equals 13 residues. As DNA, the CDR3 is TGTGCCAGCAGCTATGACAGGGACAATGAGCAGTTCTTC. It encodes CASSYDRDNEQFF.

This clone was counted once. The chain uses TRBV10-3 and TRBJ1-4; D is undetermined. This CDR3 comprises 14 residues. V gave up 4 bases and J gave up 3 bases, with 9 bases separating them. Germline V lookup: CDR1 ENHRY, CDR2 SYGVKD. The CDR3 DNA reads as TGTGCCATCAGTGTGGGTCGGGCTAATGAAAAACTGTTTTTT. It codes for CAISVGRANEKLFF.

The genes are TRBV28 and TRBJ1-2, with a possible D match to TRBD1 (6 bases). Trimming took off 3 bases at V and 5 bases at J, with 16 bases between the two ends. The CDR3 is made up of 15 amino acids. CDR1 MDHEN and CDR2 SYDVKM come from the germline V gene. CDR3 nucleotide sequence: TGTGCCAGCAGTTTCGGCGGGGGCGCAAAATATGGCTACACCTTC. It translates to CASSFGGGAKYGYTF.

Only one count was recorded for this clone. The chain links TRBV7-3 to TRBJ1-1, with D unresolved. Trimming removed 0 bases at V and 1 base at J, with 9 bases between. From germline, CDR1 is SGHTA and CDR2 FQGTGA. The CDR3 totals 15 residues. In DNA form, the CDR3 reads TGTGCCAGCAGCTTAACGTCTGTCGGGAACACTGAAGCTTTCTTT. Translated: CASSLTSVGNTEAFF.

The rearrangement links TRBV9 to TRBJ2-7; possible D gene TRBD1, 5 bases. The germline gives CDR1 SGDLS, CDR2 YYNGEE. V was shortened by 3 bases and J by 0 bases, with 13 bases between the two germline ends. The CDR3 totals 15 residues. The DNA for the CDR3 is TGTGCCAGCAGCGGGGAAGGGGTGAGCTCCTACGAGCAGTACTTC. Translation gives CASSGEGVSSYEQYF.